The 18 T cell receptor beta chains below were found in one sample sequenced in a study of blood T cell repertoires in COVID-19. Assay used: immunoSEQ multiplex PCR; TCRdb lists only in-frame clones, some missing. The sample records 300,000 to 400,000 clones, about 90% being singletons. Sequences were obtained from peripheral blood. These receptors were collected from a woman aged 25 to 39 with COVID-19, enrolled during active disease.

The chain is built from TRBV18 and TRBJ2-2; 7 nucleotides line up with TRBD1. Germline V gene data show CDR1 as KGHSH and CDR2 as LQKENI. V lost 3 bases to trimming and J lost 6 bases; unmatched junction nucleotides: 4. This CDR3 contains 14 residues. The DNA of the CDR3 is TGTGCCAGCTCACCGACAGGGCTACCCGGGGAGCTGTTTTTT. Protein product: CASSPTGLPGELFF.

The chain joins TRBV5-4 to TRBJ2-7; D may be TRBD1 (5 bases). Looked up from germline, CDR1 is SGHNT and CDR2 is YYREEE (reference sequence). Deletions cut 4 bases from V and 0 bases from J, with 14 bases between. The CDR3 runs 15 residues. The CDR3 bases are TGTGCCAGCAGCGGGTACCTCAGGGACTCCTACGAGCAGTACTTC. Its translation: CASSGYLRDSYEQYF.

V is TRBV28 and J is TRBJ2-3; D may be TRBD1 (5 bases). Germline V lookup: CDR1 MDHEN, CDR2 SYDVKM. The CDR3 is 16 amino acids. V was pared by 2 bases and J by 4 bases, with 16 bases between. Here the CDR3 reads CASSLGRESRSDTQYF. CDR3 sequence (DNA): TGTGCCAGCAGTTTAGGCAGGGAAAGTCGGTCAGATACGCAGTATTTT.

The V and J genes are TRBV11-2 and TRBJ1-2; no definite D call. The CDR3 extends over 15 amino acids. Germline lookup yields CDR1 SGHAT and CDR2 FQNNGV. V lost 0 bases, J lost 7 bases, and 15 bases lay in between. The chain's CDR3 is CASSLEPEGIGGYTF. The CDR3 DNA is TGTGCCAGCAGCTTAGAACCCGAGGGAATAGGTGGCTACACCTTC.

The CDR3: CASSFQTGNAGELFF. For the CDR3, the DNA is TGTGCCAGCAGTTTCCAAACGGGAAACGCCGGGGAGCTGTTTTTT. This chain uses TRBV27 with TRBJ2-2, with a tentative D call TRBD2 (5 bases). V was clipped by 3 bases and J by 6 bases, with 14 bases between them. Germline-derived CDR1 and CDR2 are MNHEY and SMNVEV (reference sequence). The CDR3 has 15 amino acids.

The rearrangement uses TRBV19 and TRBJ2-2; D call uncertain. V was cut by 8 bases and J by 8 bases, with 18 bases left in between. Germline V lookup: CDR1 LNHDA, CDR2 SQIVND (reference sequence). This CDR3 comprises 14 residues. In nucleotides, the CDR3 is TGTGCCAGTCGGTTTTATTCCGGAGAAGGGGAGCTGTTTTTT. Translated, it gives CASRFYSGEGELFF.

The chain carries TRBV3-1 (or the pseudogene TRBV3-2) and TRBJ1-2; no clear D. The germline gives CDR1 LGHDT, CDR2 YNNKEL (reference sequence). Trimming removed 1 base from V and 5 bases from J, with 11 bases in between. The CDR3 has 14 amino acids. The CDR3 nucleotides are TGTGCCAGCAGCCAAGTAAATTCCAGATATGGCTACACCTTC. This gives the protein CASSQVNSRYGYTF.

The chain employs TRBV7-2 and TRBJ1-3; possible D gene TRBD1, 5 bases. The V end was cut by 1 base, the J end by 0 bases, with 7 bases between. The CDR3 length is 15 residues. The germline CDR1 and CDR2 sequences are SGHTA and FQGNSA. The CDR3 DNA is TGTGCCAGCAGCTTAGGACAGACCTCTGGAAACACCATATATTTT. It specifies CASSLGQTSGNTIYF. Using reference TRBV7-2 and TRBJ1-3 for the parts outside the CDR3, the full variable domain is GAGVSQSPSNKVTEKGKDVELRCDPISGHTALYWYRQSLGQGLEFLIYFQGNSAPDKSGLPSDRFSAERTGGSVSTLTIQRTQQEDSAVYLCASSLGQTSGNTIYFGEGSWLTVV.

The V call is TRBV7-9, the J call TRBJ2-1; D gene ambiguous. The CDR3 length is 14 residues. Trimming left V 3 bases short and J 0 bases short, with 6 bases between. Germline lookup yields CDR1 SEHNR and CDR2 FQNEAQ (reference sequence). CDR3 in DNA: TGTGCCAGCAGCTTTTCAGTCTCCTACAATGAGCAGTTCTTC. Translating it yields CASSFSVSYNEQFF.

The gene calls are TRBV29-1 and TRBJ2-7; 8 positions match TRBD1. The germline V gene has CDR1 SQVTM and CDR2 ANQGSEA. The CDR3 consists of 13 residues. Trimming at V came to 3 bases and at J to 4 bases, leaving 5 bases not matched to a gene. CDR3 region: CSVDDDRGYEQYF. The DNA of the CDR3 is TGCAGCGTTGACGACGACAGGGGTTACGAGCAGTACTTC.

The chain uses TRBV2 and TRBJ2-3; TRBD1 is a possible D gene (7 bases). The germline CDR1 and CDR2 sequences are SNHLY and FYNNEI. The CDR3 runs 15 residues. Trimming removed 4 bases at V and 3 bases at J, with 14 bases between. The CDR3 bases are TGTGCCAGCAGTGGGGCGGGACAGAATACAGATACGCAGTATTTT. Translated: CASSGAGQNTDTQYF.

The genes are TRBV14 and TRBJ1-1, with D possibly being TRBD1 (5 bases). The CDR3 sequence is 17 residues long. Germline V gives CDR1 SGHDN, CDR2 FVKESK. Trimming pared 0 bases from V and 0 bases from J, leaving 14 bases between. The CDR3 sequence: CASSQDLGGRMNTEAFF. Written as DNA, the CDR3 is TGTGCCAGCAGCCAAGATCTCGGGGGACGAATGAACACTGAAGCTTTCTTT.

This clone appeared once. The chain employs TRBV6-1 and TRBJ1-2; D may be TRBD1 (5 bases). V was pared by 1 base and J by 4 bases, with 16 bases between. This CDR3 has 16 residues. Germline V gives CDR1 MNHNS, CDR2 SASEGT. The CDR3 here is CASSEGARQGSYGYTF. CDR3 sequence (DNA): TGTGCCAGCAGTGAAGGGGCCCGGCAGGGCAGCTATGGCTACACCTTC.

CDR3 nucleotides: TGTGCCAGCTCACCACAGGGGGCAAAAGATACGCAGTATTTT. It codes for CASSPQGAKDTQYF. This sequence joins TRBV18 and TRBJ2-3, with TRBD1 matching 7 bases. The CDR3 is made up of 14 amino acids. From germline, CDR1 is KGHSH and CDR2 LQKENI. With 1 base clipped from V and 5 bases from J, the junction kept 3 bases outside the gene matches.

The rearrangement joins TRBV30 to TRBJ1-5, with D maybe TRBD1 (6 bases). Trimming took off 3 bases at V and 3 bases at J, with 15 bases between the two ends. The CDR3 consists of 15 residues. The germline CDR1 and CDR2 sequences are GTSNPN and SVGIG (reference sequence). The CDR3 spells CAWRGEGTINQPQHF. The CDR3 DNA follows: TGTGCCTGGAGAGGGGAGGGGACAATCAATCAGCCCCAGCATTTT.

V gene TRBV9 combines with J gene TRBJ2-3, with D possibly matching TRBD1 (6 bases). The germline gives CDR1 SGDLS, CDR2 YYNGEE. CDR3 length: 16 amino acids. Between the trimmed V and J ends, which lost 1 base and 3 bases, there was a span of 15 bases. The CDR3 nucleotides read TGTGCCAGCAGCGTAAGGGGGAATAAGGGGACAGATACGCAGTATTTT. Its translation is CASSVRGNKGTDTQYF.

This clone has just one count. V and J are TRBV27 and TRBJ1-2; 10 bases fit TRBD1. The length of the CDR3 is 15 residues. Germline CDR1 MNHEY, CDR2 SMNVEV (reference sequence). Trimming took 5 bases from V and 4 from J; bases not matched to a gene: 7. In DNA form, the CDR3 reads TGTGCCAGCAGTCTGGGACAGGGGCCATTCTATGGCTACACCTTC. Its protein product is CASSLGQGPFYGYTF.

The chain combines TRBV4-1 with TRBJ2-2, with 10 bases matching TRBD2. This CDR3 is built from 15 residues. Germline lookup yields CDR1 MGHRA and CDR2 YSYEKL. V shed 2 bases and J 6 bases; nucleotides not matched to a gene: 3. CDR3: CASSQTSGTPGELFF. The CDR3 coding sequence is TGCGCCAGCAGCCAAACTAGCGGGACCCCCGGGGAGCTGTTTTTT.